Below are 12 T cell receptor beta chains sequenced from a single sample in a study of technical replicates of blood from a few donors (dated by TCRdb to about 2017). The library was built by means of the immunoSEQ multiplex PCR assay. TCRdb holds this immuneACCESS table with in-frame rearrangements only. Some clones are missing; in checked studies, unresolved V genes explain under half, and the rest has no known cause. For this sample the table gives 55,000 to 75,000 clones, of which over 85% were detected only once. The top ten hold around 2.9% of the sample. The specimen was PBMCs. These receptors came from a human donor in good health. Some clones in this sample may be carry-over from other donors' samples.

V gene TRBV10-2 combines with J gene TRBJ2-1; tentative D call: TRBD2 (6 bases). Deletions cut 6 bases from V and 6 bases from J, with 15 bases between. Germline V CDR1 and CDR2: WSHSY, SAAADI. The CDR3 consists of 14 residues. The CDR3 region has the DNA TGCGCCAGCAGCTCTCTGGCGGGGACCAATGAGCAGTTCTTC. Translated: CASSSLAGTNEQFF.

CDR3 protein: CASSQGGLARYEQYF. CDR3 sequence (DNA): TGCGCCAGCAGCCAGGGGGGACTAGCGAGATACGAGCAGTACTTC. The rearrangement joins TRBV4-1 to TRBJ2-7, with 10 bases fitting TRBD2. The CDR3 sequence is 15 residues long. Germline loops: CDR1 MGHRA, CDR2 YSYEKL. Trimming took 3 bases from V and 4 from J; bases not matched to a gene: 6.

The chain recombines TRBV11-2 with TRBJ1-6; D ambiguous. The V gene lost 6 bases and the J gene lost 7 bases, with 16 bases spanning the gap. CDR1 is SGHAT and CDR2 is FQNNGV in the germline V gene. CDR3 length: 15 amino acids. The CDR3 region is CASRTTAGKNSPLHF. In DNA, the CDR3 is TGTGCCAGCAGGACAACTGCGGGGAAAAATTCACCCCTCCACTTT.

The V call is TRBV27, the J call TRBJ2-1, with a tentative D call TRBD1 (6 bases). The CDR3 covers 13 residues. V was trimmed by 1 base and J by 5 bases, leaving 6 bases between them. Germline V gives CDR1 MNHEY, CDR2 SMNVEV (reference sequence). The CDR3 here is CASSLYRDNEQFF. The CDR3 bases are TGTGCCAGCAGTTTATACAGGGACAATGAGCAGTTCTTC.

The chain recombines TRBV7-3 with TRBJ1-1, with 12 bases aligning to TRBD1. V was pared by 7 bases and J by 5 bases, with 11 bases of the junction left unmatched. The V gene's germline CDR1 is SGHTA and CDR2 FQGTGA. This CDR3 contains 16 residues. CDR3 nucleotides: TGTGCCAGCACCGAATTCGGGACAGGGGGCTTGACTGAAGCTTTCTTT. Its protein is CASTEFGTGGLTEAFF.

The V gene is TRBV7-9, the J gene TRBJ1-3; TRBD1 is a possible D gene (5 bases). This CDR3 is built from 14 residues. V lost 7 bases, J lost 0 bases, and 10 bases lay in between. Looked up from germline, CDR1 is SEHNR and CDR2 is FQNEAQ (reference sequence). The CDR3 nucleotides are TGTGCCAGCACCCGACAGAGCTCTGGAAACACCATATATTTT. Translating gives CASTRQSSGNTIYF.

This chain links TRBV27 with TRBJ2-1, with 10 bases fitting TRBD2. CDR1 and CDR2 (germline): MNHEY, SMNVEV (reference sequence). The CDR3 covers 14 residues. J was trimmed by 9 bases and V by 7 bases; bases with no gene match: 9. The CDR3 is CASKKRGGQSEQFF. The CDR3 coding sequence is TGTGCCAGCAAGAAGCGGGGGGGCCAGAGTGAGCAGTTCTTC.

The chain joins TRBV4-3 to TRBJ2-7, with TRBD2 as a possible D gene (6 bases). The length of the CDR3 is 16 residues. V was shortened by 0 bases and J by 6 bases, with 18 bases between the two germline ends. Looked up from germline, CDR1 is LGHNA and CDR2 is YSLEER. Here the CDR3 DNA reads TGCGCCAGCAGCCAAGAACGGACCCTCGGCGGGGCCGAGCAGTACTTC. Amino acids: CASSQERTLGGAEQYF.

The chain employs TRBV4-3 and TRBJ1-2, with D maybe TRBD1 (6 bases). There are 15 residues in the CDR3. Trimming shortened V by 0 bases and J by 2 bases, and 10 bases separated the two germline ends. Germline assignment: CDR1 LGHNA and CDR2 YSLEER. CDR3 amino acids: CASSQDRTGNYGYTF. CDR3 nucleotide sequence: TGCGCCAGCAGCCAAGACCGAACAGGGAACTATGGCTACACCTTC.

The gene calls are TRBV19 and TRBJ2-1; no firm D call. The CDR3 is made up of 14 amino acids. CDR1 and CDR2 from the germline V gene are LNHDA and SQIVND (reference sequence). The V end was cut by 3 bases, the J end by 2 bases, with 8 bases between. The CDR3 spells CASSIPTPYNEQFF. CDR3 in DNA: TGTGCCAGTAGTATTCCTACGCCCTACAATGAGCAGTTCTTC.

The rearrangement joins TRBV4-1 to TRBJ2-3; D gene uncertain. The CDR3 contains 11 residues. The V and J ends lost 4 bases and 7 bases respectively, with 6 bases between them. CDR1 MGHRA and CDR2 YSYEKL come from the germline V gene. The CDR3 protein is CASSPSYTQYF. CDR3 bases: TGCGCCAGCAGCCCCTCCTATACGCAGTATTTT.

This rearrangement joins TRBV30 to TRBJ2-3; TRBD2 aligns across 7 bases. V lost 2 bases to trimming and J lost 2 bases; unmatched junction nucleotides: 1. This CDR3 has 13 residues. In germline, CDR1 is GTSNPN, CDR2 SVGIG (reference sequence). The CDR3 reads CAWSSGATDTQYF. CDR3 coding DNA: TGTGCCTGGAGTAGCGGGGCCACAGATACGCAGTATTTT.